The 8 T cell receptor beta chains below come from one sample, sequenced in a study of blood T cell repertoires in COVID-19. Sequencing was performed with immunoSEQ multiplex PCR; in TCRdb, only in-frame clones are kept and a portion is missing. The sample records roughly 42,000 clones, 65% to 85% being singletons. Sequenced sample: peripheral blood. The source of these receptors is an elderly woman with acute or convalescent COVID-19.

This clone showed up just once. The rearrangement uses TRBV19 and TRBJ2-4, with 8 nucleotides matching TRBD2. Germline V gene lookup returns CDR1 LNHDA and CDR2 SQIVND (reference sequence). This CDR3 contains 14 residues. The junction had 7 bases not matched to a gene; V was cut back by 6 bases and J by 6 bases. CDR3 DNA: TGTGCCAGTAGCCAAGCGGGAGAAACAAACATTCAGTACTTC. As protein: CASSQAGETNIQYF. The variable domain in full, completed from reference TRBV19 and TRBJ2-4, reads DGGITQSPKYLFRKEGQNVTLSCEQNLNHDAMYWYRQDPGQGLRLIYYSQIVNDFQKGDIAEGYSVSREKKESFPLTVTSAQKNPTAFYLCASSQAGETNIQYFGAGTRLSVL.

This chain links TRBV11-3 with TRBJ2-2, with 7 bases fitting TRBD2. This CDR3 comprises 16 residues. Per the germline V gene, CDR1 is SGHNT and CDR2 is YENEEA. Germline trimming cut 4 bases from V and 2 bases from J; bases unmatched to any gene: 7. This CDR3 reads CASSSLTSTNTGELFF. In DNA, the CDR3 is TGTGCCAGCAGCTCCCTGACTAGCACCAACACCGGGGAGCTGTTTTTT.

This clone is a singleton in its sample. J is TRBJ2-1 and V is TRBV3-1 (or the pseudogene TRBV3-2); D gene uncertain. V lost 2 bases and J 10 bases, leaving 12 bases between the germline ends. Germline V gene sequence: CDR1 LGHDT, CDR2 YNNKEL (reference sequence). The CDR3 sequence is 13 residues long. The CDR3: CASSQPGVMEQFF. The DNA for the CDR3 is TGTGCCAGCAGCCAACCCGGTGTGATGGAGCAGTTCTTC.

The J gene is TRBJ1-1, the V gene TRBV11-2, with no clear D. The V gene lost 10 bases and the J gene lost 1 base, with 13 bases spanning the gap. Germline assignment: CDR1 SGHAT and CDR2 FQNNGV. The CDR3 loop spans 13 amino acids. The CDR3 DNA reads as TGTGCCACTGGTACGGGTGCGAACACTGAAGCTTTCTTT. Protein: CATGTGANTEAFF.

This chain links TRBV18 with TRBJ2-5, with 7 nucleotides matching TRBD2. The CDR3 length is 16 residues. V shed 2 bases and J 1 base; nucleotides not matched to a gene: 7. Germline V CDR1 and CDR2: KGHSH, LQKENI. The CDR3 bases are TGTGCCAGCTCACCATTTGCTAGCGGAGTCCAAGAGACCCAGTACTTC. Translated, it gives CASSPFASGVQETQYF.

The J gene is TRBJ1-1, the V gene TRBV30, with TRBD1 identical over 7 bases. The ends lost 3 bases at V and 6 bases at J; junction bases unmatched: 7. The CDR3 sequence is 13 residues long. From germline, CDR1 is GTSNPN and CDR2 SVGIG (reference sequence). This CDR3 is CAWRRQGTAEAFF. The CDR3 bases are TGTGCCTGGAGGCGACAGGGAACGGCTGAAGCTTTCTTT.

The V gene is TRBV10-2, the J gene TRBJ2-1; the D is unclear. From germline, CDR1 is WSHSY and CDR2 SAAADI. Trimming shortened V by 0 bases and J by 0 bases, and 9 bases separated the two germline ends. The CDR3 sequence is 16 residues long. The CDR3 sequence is CASSESSTYSYNEQFF. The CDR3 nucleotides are TGCGCCAGCAGTGAGTCGAGTACCTACTCCTACAATGAGCAGTTCTTC.

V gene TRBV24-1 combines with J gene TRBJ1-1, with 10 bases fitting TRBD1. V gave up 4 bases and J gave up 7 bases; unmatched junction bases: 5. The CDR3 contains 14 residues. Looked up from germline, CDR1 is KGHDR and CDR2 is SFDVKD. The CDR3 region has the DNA TGTGCCACCAGTGACCTTGGACAGGGGGGTGAAGCTTTCTTT. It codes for CATSDLGQGGEAFF.